This T cell receptor beta chain was found in a study of T cells in Graves' hyperthyroidism and ophthalmopathy. Amplified TCR beta CDR3 regions derived from RNA transcripts. Initially, a first-round RT-PCR of the TCR CDR3 employed the HTBI primer set. TCRdb independently ran MiXCR on the multiplex PCR reads; one entry per CDR3 protein. The repertoire holds 85,000 to 110,000 distinct CDR3 sequences, with about half as singletons. The V gene's germline CDR1 is SGHNT and CDR2 YYREEE (reference sequence). The CDR3 extends over 15 amino acids. V trimming: 5 bases; J trimming: 4 bases; junction bases outside the gene matches: 5. This clonotype was observed many times.

What was sequenced was blood. This clonotype originated in a middle-aged man with Graves' hyperthyroidism. The genes are TRBV5-4 and TRBJ2-1; TRBD2 matches at 11 bases. CDR3 nucleotides: TGTGCCAGCAGTCCAACTAGCGGGGGATACAATGAGCAGTTCTTC. This codes for CASSPTSGGYNEQFF.